A single sample gave rise to the 5 T cell receptor beta chains below, sequenced in a study of blood T cell repertoires in COVID-19. Libraries were prepared by immunoSEQ multiplex PCR; TCRdb keeps only in-frame clonotypes and omits some of them. The data contain fewer than 200,000 clones, 82% of them singletons. Material: PBMCs or T cells enriched from blood (not recorded which). The receptors shown here come from a man between 60 and 75 years old who had recovered from COVID-19.

This clone was counted between two and nine times. Other DNA sequences in the sample encode the same CDR3. The chain uses TRBV5-6 and TRBJ1-1, with D perhaps TRBD1 (6 bases). CDR3 size: 13 residues. Per germline, CDR1 SGHDT and CDR2 YYEEEE. V lost 4 bases, J lost 2 bases, and 9 bases lay in between. In DNA form, the CDR3 reads TGTGCCAGCAGCGAGGACAGTAACACTGAAGCTTTCTTT. Encoded protein: CASSEDSNTEAFF.

The genes are TRBV5-6 and TRBJ1-1; D unclear. This CDR3 comprises 15 residues. Trimming took off 0 bases at V and 0 bases at J, with 9 bases between the two ends. Looked up from germline, CDR1 is SGHDT and CDR2 is YYEEEE. CDR3 sequence reads: CASSLAGLMNTEAFF. The DNA of the CDR3 is TGTGCCAGCAGCTTGGCCGGACTGATGAACACTGAAGCTTTCTTT.

The sample holds a few counts of this clone. The V gene is TRBV2, the J gene TRBJ1-5; the D gene is possibly TRBD1 (6 bases). V was pared by 5 bases and J by 4 bases, with 9 bases between. CDR3 length: 13 amino acids. CDR1 and CDR2 from the germline V gene are SNHLY and FYNNEI. CDR3 DNA: TGTGCCAGCAGTCAGCAGGGGAATCAGCCCCAGCATTTT. It encodes CASSQQGNQPQHF.

The CDR3, as DNA: TGTGCCAGCAGCGAGGCCGGTAAACTGTTTTTT. Encoded protein: CASSEAGKLFF. The rearrangement uses TRBV28 and TRBJ1-4, with D uncertain. V gave up 6 bases and J gave up 11 bases, with 10 bases separating them. This CDR3 region has 11 residues. In germline, CDR1 is MDHEN, CDR2 SYDVKM.

The rearrangement joins TRBV15 to TRBJ2-2; 10 bases align to TRBD2. The V segment lost 1 base and the J segment 7 bases; nucleotides outside the gene matches: 3. Germline-derived CDR1 and CDR2 are LNHNV and YYDKDF (reference sequence). CDR3 length: 15 amino acids. Here the CDR3 reads CATSRGLAGVGELFF. The CDR3 DNA sequence: TGTGCCACCAGCAGAGGGCTAGCGGGAGTCGGGGAGCTGTTTTTT.